The T cell receptor beta chain under discussion was sequenced for a study of lymphopenia after photon versus proton radiotherapy. The table came from immunoSEQ multiplex PCR; TCRdb's copy has only in-frame clones and leaves some out. The table lists 150,000 to 200,000 clones, around nine tenths of them singletons, with less than 6% in the top ten. Trimming removed 1 base from V and 10 bases from J; junction bases left unmatched: 9. The length of the CDR3 is 16 residues. The germline gives CDR1 LGHNA, CDR2 YSLEER. The chain is built from TRBV4-3 and TRBJ2-1; 11 positions agree with TRBD2. The sequence came from a man in his fifties or sixties with gastric cancer. The sample consisted of peripheral blood, taken from a patient treated with photon-based radiotherapy. CDR3 sequence (DNA): TGCGCCAGCAGCCAAGCCCTGGGGGTAGCGGGAGGGGAGCAGTTCTTC. It encodes CASSQALGVAGGEQFF.